The TCR beta chain under discussion was sequenced for a study of identical twins. Whole-study findings and limits: Cord blood beta clonotypes that were abundant carried fewer insertions, and memory repertoires showed no such trend. Sequences that were beta out-of-frame showed weaker excess twin sharing.

A single record per CDR3 protein comes from TCRdb applying MiXCR to the 5' RACE reads. The sample lists a few hundred thousand distinct CDR3 sequences; roughly an eighth were seen once. This CDR3 region has 16 residues. V was clipped by 6 bases and J by 5 bases; unmatched bases: 9. This clonotype occurred many times. No antigen is known for it. The same specimen was also included in a second study, on yellow fever vaccine responses in identical twins.

The chain combines TRBV12-3 or TRBV12-4 with TRBJ2-3; TRBD2 aligns across 12 bases. What was sequenced was memory (CD45RO+) T cells sorted from blood. The origin of this receptor is a woman aged 18-35 years in good health. CDR3 sequence (DNA): TGTGCCAGCAGCCTGGGGGCGACTAGCGGGGGAGATACGCAGTATTTT. It is translated as CASSLGATSGGDTQYF.